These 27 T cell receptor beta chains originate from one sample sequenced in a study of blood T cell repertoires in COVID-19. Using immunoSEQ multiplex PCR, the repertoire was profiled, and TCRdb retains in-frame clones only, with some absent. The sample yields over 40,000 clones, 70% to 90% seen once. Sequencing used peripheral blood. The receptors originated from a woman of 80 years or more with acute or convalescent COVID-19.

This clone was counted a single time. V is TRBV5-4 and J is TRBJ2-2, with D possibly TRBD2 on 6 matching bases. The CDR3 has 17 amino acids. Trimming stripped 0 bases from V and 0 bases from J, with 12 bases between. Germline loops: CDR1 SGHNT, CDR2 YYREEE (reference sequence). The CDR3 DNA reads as TGTGCCAGCAGCTTGGGGGGGGTGGCAGCGAACACCGGGGAGCTGTTTTTT. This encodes CASSLGGVAANTGELFF.

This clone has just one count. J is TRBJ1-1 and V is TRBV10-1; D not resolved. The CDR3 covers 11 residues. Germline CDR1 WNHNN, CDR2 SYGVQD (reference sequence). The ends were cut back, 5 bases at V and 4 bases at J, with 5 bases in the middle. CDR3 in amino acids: CASSRSTEAFF. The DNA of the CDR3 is TGCGCCAGCAGTCGTAGCACTGAAGCTTTCTTT.

Here the CDR3 reads CASSQGDRPKGTEAFF. DNA for the CDR3: TGTGCCAGCAGCCAAGGGGACAGACCTAAGGGCACTGAAGCTTTCTTT. The J gene is TRBJ1-1, the V gene TRBV14; 7 positions agree with TRBD1. This CDR3 contains 16 residues. V shed 1 base and J 4 bases; nucleotides not matched to a gene: 9. CDR1 is SGHDN, CDR2 FVKESK, per germline.

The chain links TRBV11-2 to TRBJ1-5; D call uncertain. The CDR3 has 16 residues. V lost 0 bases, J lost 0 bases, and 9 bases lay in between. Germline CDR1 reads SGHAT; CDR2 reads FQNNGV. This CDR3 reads CASSLEGQVSNQPQHF. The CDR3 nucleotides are TGTGCCAGCAGCTTAGAGGGTCAGGTTAGCAATCAGCCCCAGCATTTT.

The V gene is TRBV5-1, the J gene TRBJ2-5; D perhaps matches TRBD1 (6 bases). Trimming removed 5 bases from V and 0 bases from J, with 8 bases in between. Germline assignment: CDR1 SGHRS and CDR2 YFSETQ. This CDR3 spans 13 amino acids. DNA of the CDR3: TGCGCCAGCAGTGGGGACAACCAAGAGACCCAGTACTTC. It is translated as CASSGDNQETQYF.

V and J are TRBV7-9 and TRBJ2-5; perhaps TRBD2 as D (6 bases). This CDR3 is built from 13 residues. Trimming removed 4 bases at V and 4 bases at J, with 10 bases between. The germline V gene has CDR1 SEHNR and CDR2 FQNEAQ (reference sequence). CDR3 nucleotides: TGTGCCAGCAGCTCCCAGGGAGGAGAGACCCAGTACTTC. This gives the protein CASSSQGGETQYF.

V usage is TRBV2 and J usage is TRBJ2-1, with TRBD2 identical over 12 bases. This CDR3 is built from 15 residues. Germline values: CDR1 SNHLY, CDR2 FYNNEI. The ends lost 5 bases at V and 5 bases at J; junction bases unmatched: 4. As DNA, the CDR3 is TGTGCCAGCAGTTGGACTAGCGGGGATAACAATGAGCAGTTCTTC. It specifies CASSWTSGDNNEQFF.

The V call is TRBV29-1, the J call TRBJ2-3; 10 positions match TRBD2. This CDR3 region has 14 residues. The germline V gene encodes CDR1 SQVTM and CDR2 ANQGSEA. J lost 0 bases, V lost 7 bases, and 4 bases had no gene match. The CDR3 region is CSGTSGISTDTQYF. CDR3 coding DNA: TGCAGCGGGACTAGCGGTATTAGCACAGATACGCAGTATTTT.

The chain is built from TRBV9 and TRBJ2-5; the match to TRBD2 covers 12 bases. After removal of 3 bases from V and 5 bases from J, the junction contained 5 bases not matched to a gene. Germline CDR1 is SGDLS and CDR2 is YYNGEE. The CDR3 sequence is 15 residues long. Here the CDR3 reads CASSGTSGGLETQYF. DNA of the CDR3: TGTGCCAGCAGCGGTACTAGCGGGGGGCTTGAGACCCAGTACTTC.

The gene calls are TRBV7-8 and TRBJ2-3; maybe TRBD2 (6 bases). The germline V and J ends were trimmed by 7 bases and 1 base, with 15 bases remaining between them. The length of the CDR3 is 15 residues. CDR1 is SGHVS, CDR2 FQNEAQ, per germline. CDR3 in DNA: TGTGCCAGCACTGGAGGTAGCGGACGCACAGATACGCAGTATTTT. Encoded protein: CASTGGSGRTDTQYF.

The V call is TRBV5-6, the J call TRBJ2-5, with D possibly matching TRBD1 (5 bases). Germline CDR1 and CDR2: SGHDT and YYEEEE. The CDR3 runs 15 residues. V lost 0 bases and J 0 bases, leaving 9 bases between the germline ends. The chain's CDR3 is CASSLGGGYQETQYF. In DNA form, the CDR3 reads TGTGCCAGCAGCTTGGGGGGCGGATACCAAGAGACCCAGTACTTC.

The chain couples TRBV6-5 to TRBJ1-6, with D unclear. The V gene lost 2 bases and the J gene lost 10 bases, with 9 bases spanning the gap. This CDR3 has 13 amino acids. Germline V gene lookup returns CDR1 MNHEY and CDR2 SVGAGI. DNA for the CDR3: TGTGCCAGCAGTTACGGACGCGGGTCACCCCTCCACTTT. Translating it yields CASSYGRGSPLHF.

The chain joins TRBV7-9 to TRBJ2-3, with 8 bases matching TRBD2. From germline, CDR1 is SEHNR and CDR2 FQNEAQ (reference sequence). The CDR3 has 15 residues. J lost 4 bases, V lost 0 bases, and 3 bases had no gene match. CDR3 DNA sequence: TGTGCCAGCAGCTTAGCGCCGGGGGGGCCAGATACGCAGTATTTT. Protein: CASSLAPGGPDTQYF. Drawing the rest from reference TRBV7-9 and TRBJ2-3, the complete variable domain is DTGVSQNPRHKITKRGQNVTFRCDPISEHNRLYWYRQTLGQGPEFLTYFQNEAQLEKSRLLSDRFSAERPKGSFSTLEIQRTEQGDSAMYLCASSLAPGGPDTQYFGPGTRLTVL.

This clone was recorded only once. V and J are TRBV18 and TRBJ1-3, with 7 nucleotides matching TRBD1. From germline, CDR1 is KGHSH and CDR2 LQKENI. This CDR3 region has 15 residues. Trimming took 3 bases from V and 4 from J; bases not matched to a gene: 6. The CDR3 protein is CASSPLTGQGNTIYF. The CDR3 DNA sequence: TGTGCCAGCTCACCTTTGACAGGGCAAGGAAACACCATATATTTT.

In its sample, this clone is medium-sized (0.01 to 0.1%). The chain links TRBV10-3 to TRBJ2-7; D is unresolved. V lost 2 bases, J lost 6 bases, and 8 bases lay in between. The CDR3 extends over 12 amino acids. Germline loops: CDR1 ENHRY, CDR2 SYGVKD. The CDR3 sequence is CAISEGPPEQYF. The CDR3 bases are TGTGCCATCAGTGAGGGCCCGCCCGAGCAGTACTTC.

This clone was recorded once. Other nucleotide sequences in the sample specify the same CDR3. CDR3 sequence: CASSGGNQPQHF. DNA of the CDR3: TGTGCCAGCAGTGGCGGTAATCAGCCCCAGCATTTT. This rearrangement joins TRBV2 to TRBJ1-5; no clear D. The CDR3 has 12 amino acids. The V gene lost 4 bases and the J gene lost 4 bases, with 5 bases spanning the gap. In germline, CDR1 is SNHLY, CDR2 FYNNEI.

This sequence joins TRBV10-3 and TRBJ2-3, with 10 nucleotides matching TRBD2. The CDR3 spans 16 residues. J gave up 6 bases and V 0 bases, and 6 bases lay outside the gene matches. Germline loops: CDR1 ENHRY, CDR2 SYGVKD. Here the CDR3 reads CAISESTSGNGDTQYF. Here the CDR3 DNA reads TGTGCCATCAGTGAGTCCACTAGCGGGAACGGGGATACGCAGTATTTT.

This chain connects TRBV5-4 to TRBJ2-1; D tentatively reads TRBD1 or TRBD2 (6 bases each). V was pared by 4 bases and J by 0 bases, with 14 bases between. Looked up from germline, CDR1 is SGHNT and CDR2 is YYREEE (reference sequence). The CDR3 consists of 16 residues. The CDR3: CASSLEGVSSYNEQFF. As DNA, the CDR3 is TGTGCCAGCAGCCTGGAGGGGGTGAGCTCCTACAATGAGCAGTTCTTC.

The CDR3 sequence is CAWDLLQNTEAFF. The DNA of the CDR3 is TGTGCCTGGGACCTGTTACAGAACACTGAAGCTTTCTTT. The J gene is TRBJ1-1, the V gene TRBV30; D gene uncertain. The CDR3 is made up of 13 amino acids. V lost 5 bases to trimming and J lost 1 base, with 11 bases between them. CDR1 GTSNPN and CDR2 SVGIG come from the germline V gene (reference sequence).

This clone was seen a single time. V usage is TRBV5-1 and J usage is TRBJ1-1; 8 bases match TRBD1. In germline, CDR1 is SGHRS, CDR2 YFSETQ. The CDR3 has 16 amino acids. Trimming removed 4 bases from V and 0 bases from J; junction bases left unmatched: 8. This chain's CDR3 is CASSPGQGGLNTEAFF. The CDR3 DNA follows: TGCGCCAGCAGCCCCGGACAGGGTGGTTTGAACACTGAAGCTTTCTTT.

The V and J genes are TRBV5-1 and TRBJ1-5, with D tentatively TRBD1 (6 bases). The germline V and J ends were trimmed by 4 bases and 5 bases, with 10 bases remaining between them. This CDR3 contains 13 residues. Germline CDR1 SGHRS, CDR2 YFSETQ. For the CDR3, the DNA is TGCGCCAGCAGCCTGGACAGTGATCAGCCCCAGCATTTT. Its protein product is CASSLDSDQPQHF.

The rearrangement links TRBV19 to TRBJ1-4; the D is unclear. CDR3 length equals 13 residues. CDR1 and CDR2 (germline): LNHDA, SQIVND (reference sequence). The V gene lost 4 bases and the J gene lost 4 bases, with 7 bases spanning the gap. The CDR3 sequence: CASSSTVNEKLFF. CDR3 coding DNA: TGTGCCAGTAGTAGCACAGTTAATGAAAAACTGTTTTTT.

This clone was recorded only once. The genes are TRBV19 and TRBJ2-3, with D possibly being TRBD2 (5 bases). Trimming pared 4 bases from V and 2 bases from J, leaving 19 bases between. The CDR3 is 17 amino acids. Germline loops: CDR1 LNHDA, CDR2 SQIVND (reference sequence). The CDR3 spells CASSKGLNSLNTDTQYF. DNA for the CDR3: TGTGCCAGTAGTAAAGGACTGAACAGCCTTAACACAGATACGCAGTATTTT. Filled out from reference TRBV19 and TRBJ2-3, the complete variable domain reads DGGITQSPKYLFRKEGQNVTLSCEQNLNHDAMYWYRQDPGQGLRLIYYSQIVNDFQKGDIAEGYSVSREKKESFPLTVTSAQKNPTAFYLCASSKGLNSLNTDTQYFGPGTRLTVL.

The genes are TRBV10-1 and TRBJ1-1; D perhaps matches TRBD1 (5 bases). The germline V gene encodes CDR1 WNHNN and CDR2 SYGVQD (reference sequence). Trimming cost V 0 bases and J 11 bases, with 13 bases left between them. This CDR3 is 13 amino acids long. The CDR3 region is CASSESGGGRAFF. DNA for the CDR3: TGCGCCAGCAGTGAGTCGGGCGGGGGACGCGCTTTCTTT.

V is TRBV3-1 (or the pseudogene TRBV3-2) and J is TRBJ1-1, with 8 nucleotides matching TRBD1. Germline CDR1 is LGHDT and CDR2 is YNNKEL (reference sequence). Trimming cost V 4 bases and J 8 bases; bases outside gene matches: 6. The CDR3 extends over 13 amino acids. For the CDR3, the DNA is TGTGCCAGCAGCCCCAACCACAGGGGGGAAGCTTTCTTT. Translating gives CASSPNHRGEAFF.

CDR3 in DNA: TGTGCCATCACCTCGGACAGGGGCAATTCACCCCTCCACTTT. It encodes CAITSDRGNSPLHF. This chain uses TRBV10-3 with TRBJ1-6, with TRBD1 matching 9 bases. The CDR3 runs 14 residues. Unmatched junction bases numbered 5, after V lost 7 bases and J lost 7 bases. Looked up from germline, CDR1 is ENHRY and CDR2 is SYGVKD.

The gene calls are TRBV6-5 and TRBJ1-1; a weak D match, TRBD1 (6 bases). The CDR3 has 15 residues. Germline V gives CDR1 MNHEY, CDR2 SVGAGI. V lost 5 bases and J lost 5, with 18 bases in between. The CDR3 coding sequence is TGTGCCAGCAGTAACCCCGTCAGGGGTAGTACTGAAGCTTTCTTT. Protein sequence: CASSNPVRGSTEAFF.